These 24 T cell receptor beta chains originate from one sample sequenced in a study of CD8+ T cells in alopecia areata. Indicated treatment: oral pan-JAK inhibitor, 5-10 mg twice daily. Following extraction, RNA underwent reverse transcription to cDNA, which served as the sequencing template. Generated by immunoSEQ multiplex PCR, the TCRdb table keeps only in-frame clones and is missing some. The data contain about 100,000 clones, about three fifths of them singletons. Specimen: CD8+ T cells sorted from blood, collected between weeks 55 and 70, from a patient treated with tofacitinib. Receptors originate from a human donor with alopecia areata.

The chain combines TRBV13 with TRBJ2-3; no clear D. Trimming removed 5 bases at V and 6 bases at J, with 18 bases between. The CDR3 totals 15 residues. Germline V gives CDR1 PRHDT, CDR2 FYEKMQ (reference sequence). The CDR3 nucleotides read TGTGCCAGCAGCCTCGCCCCCGGCGAGAGGGATACGCAGTATTTT. Protein: CASSLAPGERDTQYF.

This clone was recorded once. The V gene is TRBV15, the J gene TRBJ2-5; D is undetermined. CDR3 length equals 15 residues. CDR1 LNHNV and CDR2 YYDKDF come from the germline V gene (reference sequence). The germline V and J ends were trimmed by 0 bases and 4 bases, with 12 bases remaining between them. CDR3 sequence reads: CATSRDYRFLETQYF. CDR3 nucleotides: TGTGCCACCAGCAGAGATTATAGGTTCCTAGAGACCCAGTACTTC.

This sequence joins TRBV5-6 and TRBJ2-3; D is undetermined. This CDR3 is 12 amino acids long. Germline V CDR1 and CDR2: SGHDT, YYEEEE. The V end was cut by 0 bases, the J end by 7 bases, with 6 bases between. In nucleotides, the CDR3 is TGTGCCAGCAGCTTGGCATTGAATACGCAGTATTTT. Its protein is CASSLALNTQYF.

The chain carries TRBV5-6 and TRBJ2-1, with 7 bases fitting TRBD2. The V segment lost 3 bases and the J segment 3 bases; nucleotides outside the gene matches: 9. Germline lookup yields CDR1 SGHDT and CDR2 YYEEEE. This CDR3 has 16 residues. The DNA for the CDR3 is TGTGCCAGCAGCTACCCGAGCGGGGAGCTCTACAATGAGCAGTTCTTC. Translation gives CASSYPSGELYNEQFF.

This clone was counted only a few times. The chain joins TRBV5-1 to TRBJ2-2; either TRBD1 or TRBD2 may fit D (5 bases each). This CDR3 has 15 residues. With 3 bases removed from V and 5 bases from J, the gap between germline ends came to 14 bases. Germline V lookup: CDR1 SGHRS, CDR2 YFSETQ. CDR3 in amino acids: CASSYRDDSTGELFF. CDR3 DNA sequence: TGCGCCAGCAGCTACCGGGACGATTCAACCGGGGAGCTGTTTTTT.

The CDR3 reads CASSPVGTEQYF. CDR3 nucleotides: TGTGCCAGCAGCCCCGTCGGGACCGAGCAGTACTTC. The chain employs TRBV11-2 and TRBJ2-7; D is possibly TRBD1 or TRBD2 (5 bases each). The germline V gene encodes CDR1 SGHAT and CDR2 FQNNGV. V shed 5 bases and J shed 6 bases, with 11 bases lying between them. This CDR3 comprises 12 residues.

This chain links TRBV7-7 with TRBJ1-1; D possibly corresponds to TRBD1 (6 bases). V lost 5 bases and J lost 1, with 11 bases in between. The V gene's germline CDR1 is SSHAT and CDR2 FNYEAQ (reference sequence). This CDR3 spans 14 amino acids. CDR3 nucleotide sequence: TGTGCCAGCAGCGATGGACAGAAGAACACTGAAGCTTTCTTT. It is translated as CASSDGQKNTEAFF.

CDR3: CASLEGTEETQYF. DNA of the CDR3: TGTGCCAGCCTCGAGGGGACAGAAGAGACCCAGTACTTC. This chain links TRBV5-6 with TRBJ2-5, with 7 nucleotides matching TRBD1. Losses at the gene ends were 7 bases for V and 3 bases for J; bases not matched to a gene: 6. The CDR3 contains 13 residues. CDR1 is SGHDT, CDR2 YYEEEE, per germline.

The CDR3 DNA is TGCAGCGTTGATTCGGCTACCGACTCCTACAATGAGCAGTTCTTC. Translation: CSVDSATDSYNEQFF. The chain combines TRBV29-1 with TRBJ2-1; no clear D. Germline CDR1 reads SQVTM; CDR2 reads ANQGSEA. This CDR3 region has 15 residues. The V end was cut by 3 bases, the J end by 0 bases, with 12 bases between.

The chain recombines TRBV10-3 with TRBJ1-5, with 7 nucleotides matching TRBD1. J gave up 3 bases and V 4 bases, and 6 bases lay outside the gene matches. This CDR3 spans 15 amino acids. The germline gives CDR1 ENHRY, CDR2 SYGVKD. CDR3: CAISGGGQLNQPQHF. As DNA, the CDR3 is TGTGCCATCAGTGGAGGGGGACAGCTCAATCAGCCCCAGCATTTT.

As to this clone: Sequence at one end of the junction differs from germline and may be a read error. CDR3 nucleotides: TGTGCTAGCAGCCTAGCGGGGGGCCAGGATGAGCAGTTCTTC. Translating gives CASSLAGGQDEQFF. The chain employs TRBV7-7 and TRBJ2-1; 11 bases line up with TRBD2. CDR1 and CDR2 (germline): SSHAT, FNYEAQ (reference sequence). CDR3 size: 14 residues.

The CDR3 region is CASSLGTSVTYNEQFF. The DNA of the CDR3 is TGTGCCAGCAGCTTAGGGACTAGCGTTACCTACAATGAGCAGTTCTTC. This rearrangement joins TRBV9 to TRBJ2-1; TRBD2 matches 10 bases. Germline V lookup: CDR1 SGDLS, CDR2 YYNGEE. This CDR3 comprises 16 residues. The V gene end was trimmed by 4 bases and the J gene end by 2 bases; junction bases not matched to a gene: 6.

The chain employs TRBV5-6 and TRBJ1-4, with TRBD1 matching over 7 bases. This CDR3 is 15 amino acids long. V lost 6 bases, J lost 10 bases, and 15 bases stayed unmatched. Per germline, CDR1 SGHDT and CDR2 YYEEEE. CDR3 in amino acids: CASTYEGTDTRKLFF. CDR3 in DNA: TGTGCCAGCACCTACGAAGGGACAGACACTCGAAAACTGTTTTTT. Complete variable domain (other parts from reference TRBV5-6 and TRBJ1-4): DAGVTQSPTHLIKTRGQQVTLRCSPKSGHDTVSWYQQALGQGPQFIFQYYEEEERQRGNFPDRFSGHQFPNYSSELNVNALLLGDSALYLCASTYEGTDTRKLFFGSGTQLSVL.

The V and J genes are TRBV5-6 and TRBJ1-1; D unresolved. Trimming took off 0 bases at V and 0 bases at J, with 6 bases between the two ends. From germline, CDR1 is SGHDT and CDR2 YYEEEE. The CDR3 totals 14 residues. The CDR3 nucleotides read TGTGCCAGCAGCTTGGGGTACATGAACACTGAAGCTTTCTTT. This codes for CASSLGYMNTEAFF.

This clone was detected a few times. The J gene is TRBJ1-4, the V gene TRBV19; no clear D gene. Trimming stripped 3 bases from V and 5 bases from J, with 7 bases between. This CDR3 region has 13 residues. Germline V CDR1 and CDR2: LNHDA, SQIVND (reference sequence). CDR3 nucleotide sequence: TGTGCCAGTAGTATGGTAATAAATGAAAAACTGTTTTTT. The encoded protein is CASSMVINEKLFF. The full variable domain, with the rest looked up from reference TRBV19 and TRBJ1-4, is DGGITQSPKYLFRKEGQNVTLSCEQNLNHDAMYWYRQDPGQGLRLIYYSQIVNDFQKGDIAEGYSVSREKKESFPLTVTSAQKNPTAFYLCASSMVINEKLFFGSGTQLSVL.

The chain uses TRBV30 and TRBJ2-2; a weak D match, TRBD1 (5 bases). In germline, CDR1 is GTSNPN, CDR2 SVGIG (reference sequence). Trimming left V 5 bases short and J 2 bases short, with 9 bases between. The CDR3 covers 13 residues. The CDR3 is CAWSQGNTGELFF. In DNA, the CDR3 is TGTGCCTGGTCCCAGGGTAACACCGGGGAGCTGTTTTTT.

The chain combines TRBV5-1 with TRBJ2-1; D is unclear. The CDR3 contains 15 residues. V was pared by 0 bases and J by 6 bases, with 13 bases between. Germline-derived CDR1 and CDR2 are SGHRS and YFSETQ. CDR3 nucleotides: TGCGCCAGCAGCTTGGATCTGGGTGTGGGCAATGAGCAGTTCTTC. Amino acids: CASSLDLGVGNEQFF.

This clone was detected a few times. V and J are TRBV29-1 and TRBJ2-7, with D uncertain. This CDR3 contains 12 residues. Looked up from germline, CDR1 is SQVTM and CDR2 is ANQGSEA. V lost 3 bases and J lost 7, with 13 bases in between. The CDR3 reads CSVEERAGEQYF. The DNA for the CDR3 is TGCAGCGTTGAGGAACGGGCTGGGGAGCAGTACTTC.

This chain joins TRBV11-2 and TRBJ2-5; weak D call: TRBD1 (6 bases). Trimming shortened V by 5 bases and J by 2 bases, and 12 bases separated the two germline ends. The germline V gene has CDR1 SGHAT and CDR2 FQNNGV. The CDR3 contains 14 residues. The CDR3 loop is CASSPYRAQETQYF. The CDR3 coding sequence is TGTGCCAGCAGCCCTTACAGGGCACAAGAGACCCAGTACTTC.

This chain uses TRBV6-5 with TRBJ2-7, with D tentatively TRBD1 (6 bases). This CDR3 is built from 14 residues. V lost 2 bases and J 2 bases, leaving 10 bases between the germline ends. Germline loops: CDR1 MNHEY, CDR2 SVGAGI. The CDR3 loop is CASSYGGSPYEQYF. Written as DNA, the CDR3 is TGTGCCAGCAGTTACGGGGGCAGCCCCTACGAGCAGTACTTC.

As concerns this clone: The germline gene is not matched at one end of the junction; a read error may be the cause. This specimen includes other DNA sequences encoding the same CDR3. This chain uses TRBV13 with TRBJ1-2, with D tentatively TRBD1 (6 bases). CDR1 is PRHDT and CDR2 is FYEKMQ in the germline V gene (reference sequence). This CDR3 contains 14 residues. The DNA for the CDR3 is TGCGCCAGCAGCTTAGGAAGACAGGTCTATGGCTACACCTTC. It codes for CASSLGRQVYGYTF.

CDR3 amino acids: CAWSVEGGPRTGELFF. The DNA of the CDR3 is TGTGCCTGGAGTGTAGAAGGGGGCCCGCGCACCGGGGAGCTGTTTTTT. J is TRBJ2-2 and V is TRBV30, with 7 bases that match TRBD1. The V gene's germline CDR1 is GTSNPN and CDR2 SVGIG (reference sequence). The CDR3 has 16 residues. V shed 0 bases, J shed 4 bases, and the junction held 8 bases outside the gene matches. The complete variable domain, with remaining parts taken from reference TRBV30 and TRBJ2-2, reads SQTIHQWPATLVQPVGSPLSLECTVEGTSNPNLYWYRQAAGRGLQLLFYSVGIGQISSEVPQNLSASRPQDRQFILSSKKLLLSDSGFYLCAWSVEGGPRTGELFFGEGSRLTVL.

J is TRBJ2-1 and V is TRBV5-1, with a tentative D call TRBD1 (5 bases). The CDR3 is made up of 15 amino acids. The V and J ends lost 0 bases and 4 bases respectively, with 11 bases between them. Germline assignment: CDR1 SGHRS and CDR2 YFSETQ. The CDR3: CASSLGAGIYNEQFF. CDR3 nucleotide sequence: TGCGCCAGCAGCTTGGGGGCAGGGATTTACAATGAGCAGTTCTTC.

The V call is TRBV19, the J call TRBJ2-1; tentatively, D is TRBD2 (5 bases). Germline loops: CDR1 LNHDA, CDR2 SQIVND (reference sequence). The CDR3 has 14 residues. V dropped 7 bases and J dropped 0 bases, with 10 bases sitting between them. The CDR3 region has the DNA TGTGCCAGTACAGCGGCAAGCTCCTACAATGAGCAGTTCTTC. Translated, it gives CASTAASSYNEQFF.